Listed below are T cell receptor beta chains from one sample, sequenced in a study of T cell repertoires in cytomegalovirus infection. TCRdb analysed the reads with MiXCR anew, one entry per CDR3 protein. The profile shows fewer than 550,000 distinct CDR3 sequences, 26% of them singletons. Sequenced sample: PBMCs. Every receptor here comes from a human donor in good health (CMV status not recorded). Some clones in this sample may be carry-over from other donors' samples. The conserved cysteine and the conserved F or W are not part of the CDR3 here.

V gene	CDR3 length	J gene	CDR3 protein
TRBV7-3	12	TRBJ2-7	ASSLAQGRNEQY
TRBV10-3	11	TRBJ2-3	AITRGGTDTQY
TRBV12-5	12	TRBJ1-1	ASGGDTLNTEAF
TRBV7-6	12	TRBJ2-3	ASSLGQGKDTQY
TRBV19	11	TRBJ2-1	ASSATGAHEQF
TRBV5-1	13	TRBJ2-1	ASSPRGGGYNEQF
TRBV29-1	11	TRBJ1-1	SVETGSNTEAF
TRBV11-2	10	TRBJ2-1	ASSPFGDEQF
TRBV3-1	19	TRBJ2-1	ASSQDRGLAGWGSSYNEQF
TRBV20-1	12	TRBJ2-7	SARPGQGVYEQY
TRBV6-2/TRBV6-3	10	TRBJ2-1	ASSYYGNEQF
TRBV7-2	11	TRBJ2-5	ASSFQGRETQY
TRBV4-1	12	TRBJ2-3	ASSQALSTDTQY
TRBV5-1	14	TRBJ2-5	ASSSGGLTGGETQY
TRBV3-1	10	TRBJ2-7	ASSQGVHEQY
TRBV29-1	11	TRBJ1-4	SVAVHEGEKLF
TRBV25-1	9	TRBJ1-2	ASGQTGGYT
TRBV19	12	TRBJ2-2	ASTTRGNTGELF
TRBV6-2/TRBV6-3	13	TRBJ2-7	ASRLTGTSGNEQY
TRBV6-5	12	TRBJ2-7	ASSYSGIPYEQY
TRBV6-5	13	TRBJ1-3	ASSPGAYSGNTIY
TRBV7-4	11	TRBJ2-4	ASTPKAKNIQY
TRBV7-8	11	TRBJ2-3	ASSAASTDTQY
TRBV7-2	15	TRBJ1-5	ASSPDRFSSSNQPQH
TRBV6-5	13	TRBJ1-1	ASSYDGTSYNEAF
TRBV28	12	TRBJ2-5	ASSSGTGVETQY
TRBV29-1	11	TRBJ1-2	SVTLGGYYGYT
TRBV7-9	12	TRBJ2-3	ASVTGGAGDTQY
TRBV7-8	14	TRBJ2-3	ASSYPEAEHIDTQY
TRBV27	12	TRBJ1-2	ASSSTGGAYGYT
TRBV2	14	TRBJ2-1	ASSVAFGTRNNEQF
TRBV12-3/TRBV12-4	13	TRBJ1-4	ASSPRTGWAEKLF
TRBV6-2/TRBV6-3	12	TRBJ2-1	ASTKGLAYGEQF
TRBV7-8	10	TRBJ2-3	ASSPTPDTQY
TRBV7-6	11	TRBJ2-2	GCGGEDTGELF
TRBV7-2	15	TRBJ2-1	ASSLVVGGLSYNEQF
TRBV6-2/TRBV6-3	12	TRBJ2-7	ASFGTIKVYEQY
TRBV12-3/TRBV12-4	12	TRBJ2-1	ASSHGTRDNEQF
TRBV7-6	13	TRBJ2-1	ASSLAGTVDNEQF
TRBV5-1	12	TRBJ2-1	ASSLDARPNEQF
TRBV15	13	TRBJ1-4	ATSRDPYGNEKLF
TRBV6-5	11	TRBJ2-2	ASKRVNTGELF
TRBV7-9	13	TRBJ2-3	ASSLALGVTDTQY
TRBV19	13	TRBJ1-2	ASSTQDGPNYGYT
TRBV12-3/TRBV12-4	12	TRBJ2-2	ANSLAKSGRRLF